Listed below are T cell receptor beta chains from one sample, sequenced in a study of shared clonotypes between healthy human individuals. TCRdb keeps only in-frame clones here, not all; method: immunoSEQ multiplex PCR. The sample yields about 2.4 million clones, roughly 93% seen once. The sample consisted of naive CD4+ T cells from PBMCs. The source of these receptors is a man between 18 and 29 years old in good health. Some clones in this sample may be carry-over from other donors' samples. Both conserved end residues are part of each CDR3. D genes are given only for firm matches. Clone size is given for some rows only: seen once, a few or many times, or a class if the clone is expanded.

clone_size d_call j_call cdr3_length v_call cdr3_aa cdr3_nt
. . TRBJ1-2 16 TRBV4-2 CASSQGTDTPPHGYTF TGTGCCAGCAGCCAAGGTACGGACACTCCTCCGCATGGCTACACCTTC
. TRBD2 TRBJ2-1 16 TRBV19 CASSTGTSGSWSEQFF TGTGCCAGTAGTACTGGGACTAGCGGGAGTTGGTCCGAGCAGTTCTTC
. . TRBJ1-1 13 TRBV28 CASSFRRNTEAFF TGTGCCAGCAGTTTTCGGAGGAACACTGAAGCTTTCTTT
. . TRBJ1-2 15 TRBV28 CASSGWTIGSYGYTF TGTGCCAGCAGTGGGTGGACAATAGGAAGCTATGGCTACACCTTC
. TRBD1 TRBJ2-5 14 TRBV5-1 CASSQVQGAETQYF TGCGCCAGCAGCCAAGTACAGGGGGCGGAGACCCAGTACTTC
. . TRBJ2-5 15 TRBV28 CASTPPRGVGETQYF TGTGCCAGCACCCCCCCACGCGGGGTTGGAGAGACCCAGTACTTC
once . TRBJ1-4 15 TRBV5-8 CASSPGTISNEKLFF TGTGCCAGCAGCCCGGGGACTATTTCTAATGAAAAACTGTTTTTT
. TRBD2 TRBJ2-1 14 TRBV29-1 CSVGRLAGVGEQFF TGCAGCGTTGGTCGGCTAGCGGGAGTGGGTGAGCAGTTCTTC
once TRBD1 TRBJ1-4 16 TRBV7-6 CASSQGFRGRNEKLFF TGTGCCAGCAGCCAGGGATTCAGGGGGCGCAATGAAAAACTGTTTTTT
. . TRBJ2-1 15 TRBV5-1 CASSLTRLTGNEQFF TGCGCCAGCAGCTTGACACGCCTAACAGGGAATGAGCAGTTCTTC
. TRBD2 TRBJ2-3 15 TRBV7-2 CASRGAGVTGDTQYF TGTGCCAGCAGGGGAGCGGGAGTAACTGGAGATACGCAGTATTTT
. . TRBJ2-7 14 TRBV5-1 CASSLGGSAYEQYF TGCGCCAGCAGCTTGGGGGGTTCGGCCTACGAGCAGTACTTC
. TRBD1 TRBJ2-7 16 TRBV6-5 CASSSPGTAYSYEQYF TGTGCCAGCAGTTCCCCCGGGACAGCGTACTCCTACGAGCAGTACTTC
. TRBD1 TRBJ2-7 14 TRBV28 CASSPGTGSYEQYF TGTGCCAGCAGTCCTGGGACAGGTTCCTACGAGCAGTACTTC
. TRBD2 TRBJ2-7 16 TRBV30 CAWRPRTSGMIYEQYF TGTGCCTGGAGACCTAGGACTAGCGGGATGATCTACGAGCAGTACTTC
. TRBD1 TRBJ1-4 16 TRBV4-3 CASSRNLGTENEKLFF TGCGCCAGCAGCCGTAACTTAGGGACAGAAAATGAAAAACTGTTTTTT
. . TRBJ2-1 13 TRBV5-6 CASSLVHYNEQFF TGTGCCAGCAGCTTGGTGCACTACAATGAGCAGTTCTTC
. . TRBJ1-1 13 TRBV15 CATSREYNTEAFF TGTGCCACCAGCAGAGAGTACAACACTGAAGCTTTCTTT
once . TRBJ2-5 8 TRBV2 CMVETQYF TGCATGGTGGAGACCCAGTACTTC
. . TRBJ1-1 14 TRBV5-1 CASTRMAGNTEAFF TGCGCCAGTACTAGAATGGCGGGGAACACTGAAGCTTTCTTT
. . TRBJ1-5 14 TRBV2 CASSESVGNQPQHF TGTGCCAGCAGTGAATCCGTCGGCAATCAGCCCCAGCATTTT
. TRBD1 TRBJ1-1 16 TRBV5-1 CASSRSPGQGSSKAFF TGCGCCAGCAGTCGTAGCCCGGGACAGGGATCATCTAAAGCTTTCTTT